A single sample is the source of the 20 T cell receptor beta chains below, sequenced in a study of T cell responses to AZD1222 COVID-19 vaccine. Repertoires were generated with immunoSEQ multiplex PCR, while TCRdb's copy carries only in-frame clones and drops some. The table includes roughly 120,000 clones, about 90% detected once. Sequencing was performed on peripheral blood, taken on day 0 of AZD1222 vaccination. The receptors shown here come from an adult in good health.

The DNA of the CDR3 is TGTGCCAGCAGTGAAGATCAGGGACTAGCGGGTGAGCAGTACTTC. This gives the protein CASSEDQGLAGEQYF. V and J are TRBV6-1 and TRBJ2-7; 12 positions match TRBD2. The CDR3 is 15 amino acids. The germline CDR1 and CDR2 sequences are MNHNS and SASEGT. The V segment lost 1 base and the J segment 7 bases; nucleotides outside the gene matches: 5.

On this clone: One end of the junction is discordant with germline, which a read error may explain. CDR3 region: CPSCLSTPTTGGTYEQYF. In DNA form, the CDR3 reads TGTCCCAGCTGTTTATCAACCCCCACGACAGGGGGAACTTACGAGCAGTACTTC. This chain links TRBV27 with TRBJ2-7; the match to TRBD1 covers 9 bases. Germline lookup yields CDR1 MNHEY and CDR2 SMNVEV (reference sequence). This CDR3 spans 18 amino acids.

This chain links TRBV2 with TRBJ1-4, with a weak D call TRBD1 (5 bases). The CDR3 runs to 14 residues. Trimming took off 3 bases at V and 0 bases at J, with 5 bases between the two ends. In germline, CDR1 is SNHLY, CDR2 FYNNEI. CDR3: CASSETATNEKLFF. CDR3 in DNA: TGTGCCAGCAGTGAGACAGCAACTAATGAAAAACTGTTTTTT.

The chain is built from TRBV27 and TRBJ2-7; 10 bases align to TRBD2. The V and J ends lost 5 bases and 3 bases, in that order; junction bases with no gene match: 7. The CDR3 contains 15 residues. Germline-derived CDR1 and CDR2 are MNHEY and SMNVEV (reference sequence). Written as DNA, the CDR3 is TGTGCCAGCAGTCCCCGGACTAGCGGCAGCTACGAGCAGTACTTC. Encoded protein: CASSPRTSGSYEQYF.

This chain joins TRBV5-1 and TRBJ2-5, with 14 positions matching TRBD2. CDR3 length: 17 amino acids. Germline CDR1 SGHRS, CDR2 YFSETQ. The J segment lost 2 bases and the V segment lost 0 bases, leaving 3 bases of the junction unmatched. This CDR3 is CASSLGLAGGKQETQYF. CDR3 nucleotide sequence: TGCGCCAGCAGCTTGGGACTAGCGGGGGGGAAACAAGAGACCCAGTACTTC. Drawing the rest from reference TRBV5-1 and TRBJ2-5, the complete variable domain is KAGVTQTPRYLIKTRGQQVTLSCSPISGHRSVSWYQQTPGQGLQFLFEYFSETQRNKGNFPGRFSGRQFSNSRSEMNVSTLELGDSALYLCASSLGLAGGKQETQYFGPGTRLLVL.

V usage is TRBV30 and J usage is TRBJ1-2; TRBD1 agrees at 7 bases. Trimming at V came to 3 bases and at J to 0 bases, leaving 1 base not matched to a gene. The CDR3 has 13 amino acids. Germline assignment: CDR1 GTSNPN and CDR2 SVGIG (reference sequence). CDR3 protein: CAWRGTANYGYTF. In nucleotides, the CDR3 is TGTGCCTGGAGAGGGACAGCTAACTATGGCTACACCTTC. The variable domain in full, completed from reference TRBV30 and TRBJ1-2, reads SQTIHQWPATLVQPVGSPLSLECTVEGTSNPNLYWYRQAAGRGLQLLFYSVGIGQISSEVPQNLSASRPQDRQFILSSKKLLLSDSGFYLCAWRGTANYGYTFGSGTRLTVV.

The rearrangement links TRBV4-2 to TRBJ1-5; D not resolved. Germline V gene data show CDR1 as LGHNA and CDR2 as YNFKEQ. CDR3 length: 13 residues. V lost 0 bases to trimming and J lost 7 bases, with 7 bases between them. CDR3 amino acids: CASSQDYGQPQHF. The DNA of the CDR3 is TGTGCCAGCAGCCAAGATTATGGCCAGCCCCAGCATTTT.

The genes are TRBV7-8 and TRBJ1-2; D not certain. CDR1 SGHVS and CDR2 FQNEAQ come from the germline V gene. This CDR3 comprises 16 residues. V was trimmed by 1 base and J by 7 bases, leaving 19 bases between them. Here the CDR3 reads CASSLEPSAVRSGYTF. The CDR3 DNA sequence: TGTGCCAGCAGCTTAGAACCAAGTGCAGTGCGATCTGGCTACACCTTC.

The chain carries TRBV23-1 and TRBJ2-5, with 7 bases fitting TRBD1. TRBV23-1 counts as an open reading frame of uncertain function. The CDR3 runs to 17 residues. V gave up 0 bases and J gave up 3 bases; unmatched junction bases: 10. In DNA, the CDR3 is TGCGCCAGCAGTCAATCCAAAACCGGCCAGGGGGAAGAGACCCAGTACTTC. Protein: CASSQSKTGQGEETQYF.

The chain recombines TRBV9 with TRBJ2-2; 10 nucleotides align to TRBD2. Germline trimming cut 0 bases from V and 7 bases from J; bases unmatched to any gene: 12. The CDR3 is made up of 18 amino acids. Germline assignment: CDR1 SGDLS and CDR2 YYNGEE. As DNA, the CDR3 is TGTGCCAGCAGCGTAGCCCCCCCACTAGCGGGAAGGGGCGGGGAGCTGTTTTTT. Its translation is CASSVAPPLAGRGGELFF.

This CDR3 reads CAWSVRGRGYTF. The DNA for the CDR3 is TGTGCCTGGAGTGTACGTGGGCGAGGCTACACCTTC. The V and J genes are TRBV30 and TRBJ1-2, with unresolved D. CDR3 length equals 12 residues. Trimming took off 0 bases at V and 8 bases at J, with 10 bases between the two ends. CDR1 GTSNPN and CDR2 SVGIG come from the germline V gene (reference sequence).

This sequence joins TRBV6-2 or TRBV6-3 and TRBJ2-1; 7 bases agree with TRBD2. The germline V gene has CDR1 MNHEY and CDR2 SVGEGT. After removal of 5 bases from V and 7 bases from J, the junction contained 11 bases not matched to a gene. This CDR3 contains 15 residues. CDR3 sequence (DNA): TGTGCCAGCAGTCCCCTCACAGCGGGAACAAATGAGCAGTTCTTC. Amino acid sequence: CASSPLTAGTNEQFF.

The chain links TRBV30 to TRBJ2-4; 9 bases align to TRBD1. The CDR3 loop spans 12 amino acids. Germline V gene data show CDR1 as GTSNPN and CDR2 as SVGIG (reference sequence). V was clipped by 5 bases and J by 8 bases; unmatched bases: 4. The chain's CDR3 is CAWGTGRDIQYF. As DNA, the CDR3 is TGTGCCTGGGGGACAGGGAGGGACATTCAGTACTTC.

The V call is TRBV18, the J call TRBJ2-1, with D perhaps TRBD2 (5 bases). The germline V gene has CDR1 KGHSH and CDR2 LQKENI. V was cut by 0 bases and J by 2 bases, with 11 bases left in between. The CDR3 is 16 residues long. The CDR3 is CASSPPVGRTYNEQFF. The CDR3 nucleotides read TGTGCCAGCTCACCACCGGTGGGGAGAACCTACAATGAGCAGTTCTTC.

The genes are TRBV6-5 and TRBJ2-4; tentative D call: TRBD2 (5 bases). The V gene lost 3 bases and the J gene lost 2 bases, with 11 bases spanning the gap. Germline loops: CDR1 MNHEY, CDR2 SVGAGI. The CDR3 covers 15 residues. The CDR3 loop reads CASSYSSTSKNIQYF. The CDR3 nucleotides read TGTGCCAGCAGTTATTCTAGCACTTCCAAAAACATTCAGTACTTC.

This rearrangement joins TRBV19 to TRBJ2-7, with 10 nucleotides matching TRBD1. Unmatched junction bases numbered 5, after V lost 4 bases and J lost 5 bases. CDR1 and CDR2 from the germline V gene are LNHDA and SQIVND (reference sequence). The CDR3 runs 14 residues. CDR3: CASSKGQGTDEQYF. The DNA of the CDR3 is TGTGCCAGTAGTAAGGGACAGGGGACTGACGAGCAGTACTTC.

This clone appeared a single time. The chain uses TRBV11-2 and TRBJ2-1, with 8 bases identical to TRBD1. Germline V lookup: CDR1 SGHAT, CDR2 FQNNGV. This CDR3 is built from 16 residues. Trimming cost V 1 base and J 10 bases; bases outside gene matches: 12. The CDR3 here is CASSLAGGAFPKEQFF. The CDR3 nucleotides are TGTGCCAGCAGCTTAGCAGGGGGCGCATTTCCCAAAGAGCAGTTCTTC.

The chain employs TRBV6-7 and TRBJ2-1; D is unclear. TRBV6-7 is reported as an ORF; its role is uncertain. V was clipped by 5 bases and J by 5 bases, with 16 bases between them. The CDR3 length is 15 residues. CDR3 region: CASSPQAKFNNEQFF. The CDR3 bases are TGTGCCAGCAGTCCCCAGGCCAAGTTCAACAATGAGCAGTTCTTC.

V gene TRBV6-6 combines with J gene TRBJ2-7; D uncertain. From germline, CDR1 is MNHNY and CDR2 SVGAGI (reference sequence). This CDR3 region has 17 residues. Trimming took off 5 bases at V and 0 bases at J, with 20 bases between the two ends. The CDR3 is CASSLNGIGPPSYEQYF. In DNA, the CDR3 is TGTGCCAGCAGTCTCAATGGAATAGGGCCCCCCTCCTACGAGCAGTACTTC.

CDR3 region: CASSPRGRGSPLHF. As DNA, the CDR3 is TGTGCCAGCAGCCCCCGGGGCCGGGGGTCACCCCTCCACTTT. The gene calls are TRBV3-1 (or the pseudogene TRBV3-2) and TRBJ1-6; possible D gene TRBD1, 5 bases. This CDR3 is built from 14 residues. The ends were cut back, 4 bases at V and 10 bases at J, with 14 bases in the middle. CDR1 is LGHDT, CDR2 YNNKEL, per germline (reference sequence).